Below are 11 T cell receptor beta chains sequenced from a single sample in a study of cytomegalovirus exposure and HLA in healthy donors. Primers included in the PCR were 60 Vbeta and 13 Jbeta primers. The data were produced by immunoSEQ multiplex PCR, yet TCRdb's version contains in-frame clones alone and is incomplete. The sample includes about 95,000 clones, around three quarters of them seen just once. Sequences were obtained from PBMCs. These receptors were taken from a woman between 50 and 59 years old in good health and CMV-seropositive.

This chain joins TRBV10-1 and TRBJ2-3, with D maybe TRBD1 (7 bases). The CDR3 runs 15 residues. Trimming cost V 8 bases and J 2 bases, with 17 bases left between them. The germline gives CDR1 WNHNN, CDR2 SYGVQD (reference sequence). The CDR3 bases are TGCGCCAGCGGGGGGACAGCGGACGCCACAGATACGCAGTATTTT. Amino acid sequence: CASGGTADATDTQYF.

V usage is TRBV28 and J usage is TRBJ2-5; no reliable D call. The better agreement between TRBJ2-7 and the DNA end casts doubt on the J call. This CDR3 spans 13 amino acids. From germline, CDR1 is MDHEN and CDR2 SYDVKM. The CDR3 spells CASSVDGYYEQYF. CDR3 bases: TGTGCCAGCAGTGTAGACGGATACTACGAGCAGTACTTC.

This clone was counted only a few times. The J gene is TRBJ1-1, the V gene TRBV5-6; 7 nucleotides match TRBD1. The V and J ends lost 5 bases and 1 base, in that order; junction bases with no gene match: 5. Germline V gene data show CDR1 as SGHDT and CDR2 as YYEEEE. The CDR3 runs 14 residues. The DNA for the CDR3 is TGTGCCAGCAGTGAGACAGGGAGGAACACTGAAGCTTTCTTT. Translating gives CASSETGRNTEAFF.

The V and J genes are TRBV9 and TRBJ2-7, with D uncertain. This CDR3 has 13 amino acids. The V gene's germline CDR1 is SGDLS and CDR2 YYNGEE. Trimming cost V 0 bases and J 2 bases, with 6 bases left between them. Here the CDR3 reads CASSVAPPYEQYF. The DNA for the CDR3 is TGTGCCAGCAGCGTAGCTCCTCCCTACGAGCAGTACTTC. Combining the CDR3 with reference TRBV9 and TRBJ2-7 gives the whole variable domain DSGVTQTPKHLITATGQRVTLRCSPRSGDLSVYWYQQSLDQGLQFLIQYYNGEERAKGNILERFSAQQFPDLHSELNLSSLELGDSALYFCASSVAPPYEQYFGPGTRLTVT.

The rearrangement joins TRBV11-2 to TRBJ2-5, with 9 bases identical to TRBD2. V dropped 2 bases and J dropped 2; count of bases not matched to a gene: 6. The CDR3 totals 16 residues. CDR1 and CDR2 from the germline V gene are SGHAT and FQNNGV. CDR3 region: CASSLWASGAQETQYF. CDR3 DNA: TGTGCCAGCAGCTTATGGGCTAGCGGGGCTCAAGAGACCCAGTACTTC.

V gene TRBV10-3 combines with J gene TRBJ1-4, with D perhaps matching TRBD1 (6 bases). Trimming removed 10 bases at V and 5 bases at J, with 14 bases between. The germline gives CDR1 ENHRY, CDR2 SYGVKD. The CDR3 runs to 13 residues. CDR3 protein: CASSGTKNEKLFF. The DNA of the CDR3 is TGTGCCAGCTCTGGGACAAAGAATGAAAAACTGTTTTTT.

This chain joins TRBV6-5 and TRBJ2-3; tentative D call: TRBD1 (5 bases). CDR1 MNHEY and CDR2 SVGAGI come from the germline V gene. V lost 6 bases to trimming and J lost 9 bases, with 16 bases between them. The CDR3 length is 13 residues. The CDR3 DNA reads as TGTGCCAGCAGCACCAAACAGGTTACGACGCAGTATTTT. Residues: CASSTKQVTTQYF.

The V call is TRBV28, the J call TRBJ1-1; D remains unclear. The CDR3 sequence is 14 residues long. Germline CDR1 reads MDHEN; CDR2 reads SYDVKM. Trimming left V 8 bases short and J 0 bases short, with 13 bases between. The CDR3 is CASPGREMNTEAFF. In DNA, the CDR3 is TGTGCCAGCCCTGGAAGGGAGATGAACACTGAAGCTTTCTTT. Together with reference TRBV28 and TRBJ1-1, the CDR3 gives the full variable domain: DVKVTQSSRYLVKRTGEKVFLECVQDMDHENMFWYRQDPGLGLRLIYFSYDVKMKEKGDIPEGYSVSREKKERFSLILESASTNQTSMYLCASPGREMNTEAFFGQGTRLTVV.

The V gene is TRBV5-6, the J gene TRBJ2-2; 8 bases map to TRBD1. The junction had 15 bases not matched to a gene; V was cut back by 3 bases and J by 5 bases. This CDR3 comprises 18 residues. The germline V gene has CDR1 SGHDT and CDR2 YYEEEE. In nucleotides, the CDR3 is TGTGCCAGCAGCTACCGTCCAGGGGGCTTGGAAAAGACCGGGGAGCTGTTTTTT. Its protein product is CASSYRPGGLEKTGELFF.

This clone was counted once. The chain uses TRBV19 and TRBJ2-1; 14 positions agree with TRBD2. The CDR3 runs 17 residues. Germline CDR1 reads LNHDA; CDR2 reads SQIVND (reference sequence). The V segment lost 4 bases and the J segment 8 bases; nucleotides outside the gene matches: 10. CDR3 sequence (DNA): TGTGCCAGTAGTACTCGTCCGGGACTAGCGGGAGAACATGAGCAGTTCTTC. Translated, it gives CASSTRPGLAGEHEQFF.

The V and J genes are TRBV13 and TRBJ1-1; TRBD1 agrees at 9 bases. The V gene's germline CDR1 is PRHDT and CDR2 FYEKMQ (reference sequence). The junction had 5 bases not matched to a gene; V was cut back by 2 bases and J by 4 bases. The CDR3 has 15 residues. CDR3 protein: CASSLMGQGSTEAFF. The CDR3 bases are TGTGCCAGCAGCTTAATGGGACAGGGTAGCACTGAAGCTTTCTTT.